The sequence of this TCR beta chain was determined in a study of blood T cell repertoires in COVID-19 (dated by TCRdb to the early 2020s). As for the study more broadly: Collaborator samples came from the United States, Italy and Spain and covered acute and convalescent phases of COVID-19. Deeply sampled blood TCRbeta repertoires from subjects exposed to, actively infected with, or recovered from COVID-19 were included in the dataset. Where available, HLA class I and class II types were obtained from metadata supplied by the sample provider rather than from assay-based typing. The material from the prospective study consisted of cDNA or gDNA derived from T cells, B-cell-depleted T cells, or PBMCs. The repertoires were released in a freely available public database meant as a resource for research on the immune response to SARS-CoV-2. Samples were obtained from the ongoing ImmuneRACE study (first 160 participants) and from about 1,300 subjects provided by 6 global collaborators. Sample metadata almost always included a de-identified subject ID, COVID-19 status, age in years and sex. Points the paper makes about the study in general: The quantity of clinical and demographic metadata differed by source and by participant and was supplied without curation.

TCRbeta CDR3 regions were amplified from genomic DNA using the immunoSEQ Assay, a bias-controlled multiplex PCR. In the paper's pipeline: Nucleated cell counts per sample were estimated from amplification of reference gene primers within the assay. To quantify the absolute abundance of each unique TCRbeta CDR3 rearrangement, sequence reads were collapsed and filtered. Productive Simpson clonality was computed per sample as the square root of Simpson's diversity index over productive rearrangements. Not all clones reach the TCRdb copy of this immuneACCESS table, which keeps in-frame sequences only. Checked studies attribute under half of the gap to unresolved V genes and leave the rest unexplained. Clonal size and the V and J genes are those of that table, whereas D and trimming came from the DNA. Here the sample has about 190,000 clones; about 81% occur a single time. Together, the top ten hold around 3.5% of the sample.

Participants in the prospective study were enrolled through a virtual design, were aged roughly 18 to 90 years, and lived in fewer than 30 United States geographic areas. In the prospective study, cohorts were assigned on the basis of participant-reported clinical history obtained from a screening survey and a study questionnaire. Recovered participants in ImmuneRACE Cohort 3 were defined as having two consecutive negative NP/OP PCR tests, clearance from a healthcare professional, or resolution of symptoms. Mobile phlebotomists in the prospective study collected whole blood, serum and a nasopharyngeal or oropharyngeal swab from every participant. Prospective study participants could optionally give additional blood draws and questionnaires over an approximately two-month period. Blood samples from the prospective study were shipped frozen or at room temperature prior to DNA extraction. As for this clone: Its antigen is currently not known. No much larger clonotype is one base removed from it; base qualities were not supplied.

The CDR1 and CDR2 encoded by the germline V gene (reference sequence) are LNHNV and YYDKDF. V was cut back by 5 bases and J by 4 bases, leaving a gap of 11 bases between them. Reading from cysteine to phenylalanine, the CDR3 counts 13 amino acids. Here the CDR3 DNA is all that survives: 39 bases in frame from base 1. Sequencing was done on a sample of PBMCs or T cells enriched from blood (not recorded which). The clonotype originates from a woman younger than 45 who had recovered from COVID-19. This receptor chain uses TRBV15 and TRBJ1-2, with the D gene too uncertain to name. The DNA sequence reads TGTGCCACCAGCCCATCGCGACTCTATGGCTACACCTTC. Translated, it reads CATSPSRLYGYTF.